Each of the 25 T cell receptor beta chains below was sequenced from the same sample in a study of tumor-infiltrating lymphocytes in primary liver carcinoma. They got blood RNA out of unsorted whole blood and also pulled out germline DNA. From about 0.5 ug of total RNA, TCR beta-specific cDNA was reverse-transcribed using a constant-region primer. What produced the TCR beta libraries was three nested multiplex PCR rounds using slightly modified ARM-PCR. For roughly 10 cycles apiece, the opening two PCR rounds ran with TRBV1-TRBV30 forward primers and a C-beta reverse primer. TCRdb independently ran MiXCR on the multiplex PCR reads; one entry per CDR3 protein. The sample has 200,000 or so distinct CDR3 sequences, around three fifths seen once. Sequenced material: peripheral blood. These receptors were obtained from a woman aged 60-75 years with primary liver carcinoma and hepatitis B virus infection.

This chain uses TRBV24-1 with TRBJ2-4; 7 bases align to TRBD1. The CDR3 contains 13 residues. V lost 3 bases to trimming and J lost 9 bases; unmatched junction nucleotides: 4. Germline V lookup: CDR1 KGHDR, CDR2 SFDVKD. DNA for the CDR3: TGTGCCACCAGTGATATTTCAGGGGGCATTCAGTACTTC. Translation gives CATSDISGGIQYF.

Here the CDR3 DNA reads TGCGCCAGCAGCCAAGAATACGGGACAGGGGATACTGAAGCTTTCTTT. Its protein product is CASSQEYGTGDTEAFF. The chain is built from TRBV4-1 and TRBJ1-1; 10 nucleotides align to TRBD1. V was pared by 0 bases and J by 5 bases, with 6 bases of the junction left unmatched. Per germline, CDR1 MGHRA and CDR2 YSYEKL. This CDR3 has 16 residues.

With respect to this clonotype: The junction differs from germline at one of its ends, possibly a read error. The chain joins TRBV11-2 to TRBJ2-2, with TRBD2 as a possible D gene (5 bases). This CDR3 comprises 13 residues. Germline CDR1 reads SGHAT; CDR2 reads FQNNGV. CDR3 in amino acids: CTSGLDRTEELFF. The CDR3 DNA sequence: TGTACCAGCGGCTTAGATAGGACTGAGGAGCTGTTTTTT.

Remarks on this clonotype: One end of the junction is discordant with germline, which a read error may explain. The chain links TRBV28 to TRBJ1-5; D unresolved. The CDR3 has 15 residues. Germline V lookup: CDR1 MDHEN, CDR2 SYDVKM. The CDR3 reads CASSLVRAKHQPQHF. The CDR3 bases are TGTGCCAGCAGTTTAGTGCGGGCGAAGCATCAGCCCCAGCATTTC.

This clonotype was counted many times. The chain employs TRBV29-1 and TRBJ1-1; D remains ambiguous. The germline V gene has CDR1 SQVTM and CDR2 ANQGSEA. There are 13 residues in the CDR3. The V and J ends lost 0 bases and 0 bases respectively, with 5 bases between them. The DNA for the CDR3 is TGCAGCGTTGAAGAATGGTTGAACACTGAAGCTTTCTTT. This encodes CSVEEWLNTEAFF.

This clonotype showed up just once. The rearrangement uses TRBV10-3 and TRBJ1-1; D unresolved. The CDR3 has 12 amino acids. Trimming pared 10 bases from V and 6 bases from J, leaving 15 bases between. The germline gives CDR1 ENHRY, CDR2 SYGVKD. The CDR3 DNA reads TGTGCCACTAACCCGGGTCACTCTGAAGCTTTCTTT. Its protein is CATNPGHSEAFF.

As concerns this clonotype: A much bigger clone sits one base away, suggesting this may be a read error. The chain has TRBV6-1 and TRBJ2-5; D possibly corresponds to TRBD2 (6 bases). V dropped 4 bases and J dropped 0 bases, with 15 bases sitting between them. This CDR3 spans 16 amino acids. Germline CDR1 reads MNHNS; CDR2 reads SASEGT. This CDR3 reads CASSGPTRVYQETQYF. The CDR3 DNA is TGTGCCAGCAGTGGCCCGACTAGGGTTTACCAAGAGACCCAGTACTTC.

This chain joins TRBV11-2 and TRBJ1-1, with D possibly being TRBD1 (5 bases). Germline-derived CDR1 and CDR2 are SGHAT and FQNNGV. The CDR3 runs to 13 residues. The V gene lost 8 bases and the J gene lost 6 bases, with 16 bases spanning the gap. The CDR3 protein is CASRRTRFAEAFF. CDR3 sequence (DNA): TGTGCCAGCCGCAGGACAAGGTTTGCTGAAGCTTTCTTT.

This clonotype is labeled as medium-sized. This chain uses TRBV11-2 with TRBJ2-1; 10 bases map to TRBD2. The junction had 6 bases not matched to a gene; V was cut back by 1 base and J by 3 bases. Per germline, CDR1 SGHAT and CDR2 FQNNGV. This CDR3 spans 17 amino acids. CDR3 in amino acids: CASSLVPSGSGYNEQFF. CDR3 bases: TGTGCCAGCAGCTTAGTCCCTAGCGGGAGCGGCTACAATGAGCAGTTCTTC.

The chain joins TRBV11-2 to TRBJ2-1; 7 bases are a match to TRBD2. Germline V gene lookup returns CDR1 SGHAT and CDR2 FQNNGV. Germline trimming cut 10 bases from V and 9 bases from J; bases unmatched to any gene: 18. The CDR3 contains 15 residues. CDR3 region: CANNLGGGRLGEQFF. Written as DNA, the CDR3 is TGTGCCAACAACTTAGGAGGCGGGAGACTTGGTGAGCAGTTCTTC.

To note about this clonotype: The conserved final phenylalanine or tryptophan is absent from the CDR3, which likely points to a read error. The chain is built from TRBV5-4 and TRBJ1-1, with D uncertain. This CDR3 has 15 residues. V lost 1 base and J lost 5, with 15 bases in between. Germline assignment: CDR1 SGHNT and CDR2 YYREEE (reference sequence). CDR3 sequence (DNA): TGTGCCAGCAGCTTGATTACTTTGGGTGAGACTGAAGCTTTCTTG. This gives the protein CASSLITLGETEAFL.

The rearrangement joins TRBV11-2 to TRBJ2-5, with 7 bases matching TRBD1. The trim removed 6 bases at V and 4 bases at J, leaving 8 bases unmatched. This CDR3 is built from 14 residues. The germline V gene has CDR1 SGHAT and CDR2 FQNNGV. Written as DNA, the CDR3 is TGTGCCAGCAGTTTTAGAGACAGGGCAGAGACCCAGTACTTC. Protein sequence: CASSFRDRAETQYF. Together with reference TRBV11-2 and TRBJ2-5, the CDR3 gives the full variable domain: EAGVAQSPRYKIIEKRQSVAFWCNPISGHATLYWYQQILGQGPKLLIQFQNNGVVDDSQLPKDRFSAERLKGVDSTLKIQPAKLEDSAVYLCASSFRDRAETQYFGPGTRLLVL.

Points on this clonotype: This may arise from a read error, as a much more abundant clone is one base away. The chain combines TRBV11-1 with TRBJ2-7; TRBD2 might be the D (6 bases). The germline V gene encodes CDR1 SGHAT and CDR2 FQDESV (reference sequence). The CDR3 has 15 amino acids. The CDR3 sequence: CTSSSSRDSSYEQYF. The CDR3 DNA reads TGTACCAGCAGCTCATCCCGGGACTCCTCCTACGAGCAGTACTTC.

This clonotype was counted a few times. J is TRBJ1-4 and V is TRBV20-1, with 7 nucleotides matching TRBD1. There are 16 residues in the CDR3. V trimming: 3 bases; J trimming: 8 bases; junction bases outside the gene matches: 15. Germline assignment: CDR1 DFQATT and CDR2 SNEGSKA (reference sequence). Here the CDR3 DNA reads TGCAGTGCTAGTAAGGGACAGAGGGAGATGAACGAAAAACTGTTTTTT. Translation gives CSASKGQREMNEKLFF.

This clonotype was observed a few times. The CDR3 nucleotides read TGTGCCAGCAGCTTGTCGGCGGGAGCTTGGCAGTTCTTC. Its protein is CASSLSAGAWQFF. This chain links TRBV7-9 with TRBJ2-1; 7 positions match TRBD2. Looked up from germline, CDR1 is SEHNR and CDR2 is FQNEAQ (reference sequence). This CDR3 region has 13 residues. Losses at the gene ends were 3 bases for V and 12 bases for J; bases not matched to a gene: 8.

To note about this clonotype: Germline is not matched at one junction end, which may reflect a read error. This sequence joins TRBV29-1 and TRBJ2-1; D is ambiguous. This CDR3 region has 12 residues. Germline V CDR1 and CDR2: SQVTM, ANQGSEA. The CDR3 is CSAEGLWNEQFF. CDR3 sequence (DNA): TGCAGCGCTGAAGGGTTGTGGAATGAGCAATTCTTC.

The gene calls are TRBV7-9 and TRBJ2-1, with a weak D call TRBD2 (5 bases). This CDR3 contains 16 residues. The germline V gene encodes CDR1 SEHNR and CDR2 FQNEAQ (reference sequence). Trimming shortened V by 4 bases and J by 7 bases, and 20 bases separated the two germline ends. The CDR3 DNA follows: TGTGCCAGCAGCTCGCCGATAGGCGGAGGTAGTAATGAGCAGTTCTTC. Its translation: CASSSPIGGGSNEQFF.

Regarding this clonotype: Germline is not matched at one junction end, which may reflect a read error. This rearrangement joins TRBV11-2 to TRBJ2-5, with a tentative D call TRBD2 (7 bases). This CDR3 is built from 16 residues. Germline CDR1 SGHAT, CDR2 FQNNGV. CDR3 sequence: CASSSRTRGASEAQYF. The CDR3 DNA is TGTGCCAGCAGCTCCCGGACTAGGGGGGCTTCAGAGGCCCAGTACTTC.

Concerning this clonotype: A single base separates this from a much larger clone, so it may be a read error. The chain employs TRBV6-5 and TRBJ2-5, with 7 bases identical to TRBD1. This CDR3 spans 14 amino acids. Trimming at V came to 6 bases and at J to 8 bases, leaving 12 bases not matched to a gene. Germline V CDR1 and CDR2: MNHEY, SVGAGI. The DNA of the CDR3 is TGTGCCAGCAGACAACAGGGGAATCGAGATACCCAGTACTTC. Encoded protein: CASRQQGNRDTQYF.

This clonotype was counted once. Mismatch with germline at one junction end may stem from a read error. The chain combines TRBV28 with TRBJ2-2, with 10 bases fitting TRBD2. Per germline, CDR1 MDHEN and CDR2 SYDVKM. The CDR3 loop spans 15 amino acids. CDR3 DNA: TGTGCCAGCAGTCCTACTAGCGGGAACACCCGGGAGATGTTTTTT. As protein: CASSPTSGNTREMFF.

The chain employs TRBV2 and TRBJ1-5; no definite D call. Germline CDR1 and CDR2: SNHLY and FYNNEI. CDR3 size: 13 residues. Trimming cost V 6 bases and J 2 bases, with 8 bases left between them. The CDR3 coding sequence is TGTGCCAGCAGATCTCAGCGCAATCAGCCCCAGCATTTT. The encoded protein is CASRSQRNQPQHF.

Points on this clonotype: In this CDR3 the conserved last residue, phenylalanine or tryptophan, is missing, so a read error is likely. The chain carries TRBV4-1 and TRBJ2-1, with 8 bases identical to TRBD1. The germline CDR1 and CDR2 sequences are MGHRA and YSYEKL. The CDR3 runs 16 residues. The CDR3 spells CASSPMGAGGGNDQFL. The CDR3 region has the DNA TGCGCCAGCAGCCCGATGGGCGCAGGGGGCGGCAATGATCAGTTCTTA.

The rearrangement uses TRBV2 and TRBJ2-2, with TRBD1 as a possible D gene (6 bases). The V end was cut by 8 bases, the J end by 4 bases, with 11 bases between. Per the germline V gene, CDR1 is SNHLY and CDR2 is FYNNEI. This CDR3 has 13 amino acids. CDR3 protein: CASSRGITGELFF. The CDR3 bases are TGTGCCAGCTCGAGGGGGATCACCGGGGAGCTGTTTTTT. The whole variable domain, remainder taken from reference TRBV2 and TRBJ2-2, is EPEVTQTPSHQVTQMGQEVILRCVPISNHLYFYWYRQILGQKVEFLVSFYNNEISEKSEIFDDQFSVERPDGSNFTLKIRSTKLEDSAMYFCASSRGITGELFFGEGSRLTVL.

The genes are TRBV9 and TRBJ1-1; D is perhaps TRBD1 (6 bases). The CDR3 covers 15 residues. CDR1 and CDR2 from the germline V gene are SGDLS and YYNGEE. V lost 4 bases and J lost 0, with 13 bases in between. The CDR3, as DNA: TGTGCCAGCAGCTCCCGGGACAACATGAACACTGAAGCTTTCTTT. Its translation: CASSSRDNMNTEAFF.

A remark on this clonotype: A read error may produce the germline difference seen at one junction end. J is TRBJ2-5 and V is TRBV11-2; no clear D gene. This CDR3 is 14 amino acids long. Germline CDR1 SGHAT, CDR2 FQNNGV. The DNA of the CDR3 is TGTGCCAGCAGCTTATACCGGACCCCCCAGACCCAGTACTTT. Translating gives CASSLYRTPQTQYF.